The 11 T cell receptor beta chains below were found in one sample sequenced in a study of OX40 agonist ivuxolimab in advanced cancers. The data were produced by immunoSEQ multiplex PCR, yet TCRdb's version contains in-frame clones alone and is incomplete. This table holds 20,000 to 30,000 clones, about four fifths found once. The material was CD4+ or CD8+ T cells sorted from blood, obtained in a trial of the OX40 agonist ivuxolimab. The receptors stem from an adult with an advanced solid tumor such as melanoma, head and neck, liver or kidney cancer.

The chain combines TRBV6-5 with TRBJ2-3; maybe TRBD2 (6 bases). The CDR3 totals 13 residues. V was shortened by 8 bases and J by 6 bases, with 15 bases between the two germline ends. Germline CDR1 MNHEY, CDR2 SVGAGI. The CDR3 DNA reads as TGTGCCAGCGGCCTCACGGGGAGGGATACGCAGTATTTT. Its protein is CASGLTGRDTQYF.

The rearrangement links TRBV9 to TRBJ1-5, with TRBD1 matching over 8 bases. CDR3 length: 17 amino acids. Unmatched junction bases numbered 12, after V lost 5 bases and J lost 2 bases. Germline values: CDR1 SGDLS, CDR2 YYNGEE. CDR3 in DNA: TGTGCCAGCAGTTACTCCGACAGGGGAGGAGGCAATCAGCCCCAGCATTTT. It specifies CASSYSDRGGGNQPQHF.

This chain joins TRBV19 and TRBJ1-4; no clear D gene. This CDR3 comprises 15 residues. Per the germline V gene, CDR1 is LNHDA and CDR2 is SQIVND (reference sequence). The V gene lost 5 bases and the J gene lost 4 bases, with 14 bases spanning the gap. DNA for the CDR3: TGTGCCAGTAGTCCAACAGAAGCCTATAATGAAAAACTGTTTTTT. Its translation is CASSPTEAYNEKLFF.

The sample holds one count of this clone. CDR3 loop: CASSLVGQETQYF. In DNA, the CDR3 is TGTGCCAGCAGTTTAGTCGGTCAAGAGACCCAGTACTTC. The rearrangement joins TRBV28 to TRBJ2-5; D not resolved. The CDR3 is 13 amino acids. Looked up from germline, CDR1 is MDHEN and CDR2 is SYDVKM. V lost 2 bases and J lost 2, with 6 bases in between.

This clone was seen once. The J gene is TRBJ1-6, the V gene TRBV9; possible D gene TRBD1, 6 bases. CDR3 size: 16 residues. V lost 0 bases to trimming and J lost 5 bases, with 12 bases between them. Germline V lookup: CDR1 SGDLS, CDR2 YYNGEE. In nucleotides, the CDR3 is TGTGCCAGCAGCGTAGAGGGGGGCCCTAATAATTCACCCCTCCACTTT. Translating gives CASSVEGGPNNSPLHF.

The V and J genes are TRBV5-5 and TRBJ1-1; weak D call: TRBD1 (5 bases). CDR1 and CDR2 from the germline V gene are SGHKS and YYEKEE (reference sequence). V was clipped by 4 bases and J by 4 bases, with 11 bases between them. This CDR3 region has 13 residues. The CDR3 reads CASSVGTGTEAFF. The DNA for the CDR3 is TGTGCCAGCAGCGTCGGGACGGGCACTGAAGCTTTCTTT.

The chain recombines TRBV11-2 with TRBJ2-5; possibly TRBD2 for D (5 bases). In germline, CDR1 is SGHAT, CDR2 FQNNGV. CDR3 length equals 13 residues. The ends were cut back, 2 bases at V and 11 bases at J, with 15 bases in the middle. The CDR3 DNA sequence: TGTGCCAGCAGCTTAATGGGCGCCGGGGTGCAGTACTTC. This translates into CASSLMGAGVQYF.

This rearrangement joins TRBV5-6 to TRBJ2-7; TRBD2 aligns across 8 bases. CDR3 size: 17 residues. V shed 3 bases and J 2 bases; nucleotides not matched to a gene: 13. CDR1 is SGHDT, CDR2 YYEEEE, per germline. The CDR3 loop is CASSSRLRTSSTYEQYF. In DNA form, the CDR3 reads TGTGCCAGCAGCTCGAGGCTGAGGACTAGCTCTACCTACGAGCAGTACTTC.

The CDR3 here is CASSLVLWGEQYF. CDR3 coding DNA: TGCGCCAGCAGCTTGGTTTTATGGGGCGAGCAGTACTTC. This sequence joins TRBV5-1 and TRBJ2-7; D is unclear. This CDR3 has 13 residues. V dropped 0 bases and J dropped 6 bases, with 10 bases sitting between them. Per the germline V gene, CDR1 is SGHRS and CDR2 is YFSETQ.

V gene TRBV10-3 combines with J gene TRBJ2-4; 10 bases are a match to TRBD1. Germline V lookup: CDR1 ENHRY, CDR2 SYGVKD. This CDR3 contains 17 residues. Trimming took 3 bases from V and 4 from J; bases not matched to a gene: 9. The CDR3 protein is CAISDGSRDRGKNIQYF. CDR3 DNA: TGTGCCATCAGTGATGGGTCCAGGGACAGGGGAAAAAACATTCAGTACTTC.

The CDR3 bases are TGTGCCAGCAGTTCCCCGGGGGGAACCAAAAACATTCAGTACTTC. Translated, it gives CASSSPGGTKNIQYF. This chain links TRBV6-5 with TRBJ2-4, with 7 bases that match TRBD2. The junction had 5 bases not matched to a gene; V was cut back by 4 bases and J by 2 bases. This CDR3 comprises 15 residues. Germline assignment: CDR1 MNHEY and CDR2 SVGAGI.